The 10 T cell receptor beta chains presented below share a single source sample, sequenced in a study of OX40 agonist ivuxolimab in advanced cancers. Measured with immunoSEQ multiplex PCR; TCRdb has only the in-frame clones, and not every one. The sample holds about 27,000 clones, approximately 83% seen once. Sequencing used CD4+ or CD8+ T cells sorted from blood, obtained in a trial of the OX40 agonist ivuxolimab. The origin of the receptors is an adult with an advanced solid tumor such as melanoma, head and neck, liver or kidney cancer.

The chain combines TRBV19 with TRBJ2-2; possibly TRBD1 for D (6 bases). The length of the CDR3 is 16 residues. CDR1 is LNHDA and CDR2 is SQIVND in the germline V gene (reference sequence). Trimming cost V 2 bases and J 5 bases, with 15 bases left between them. The CDR3 DNA reads TGTGCCAGTAGTATACCCCGGACAGTACCTACCGGGGAGCTGTTTTTT. Its translation is CASSIPRTVPTGELFF.

The chain uses TRBV15 and TRBJ1-5; TRBD1 agrees at 8 bases. There are 15 residues in the CDR3. V was clipped by 1 base and J by 5 bases; unmatched bases: 4. Per germline, CDR1 LNHNV and CDR2 YYDKDF (reference sequence). The CDR3 sequence is CATSRADRVDQPQHF. The CDR3 nucleotides read TGTGCCACCAGCAGAGCGGACAGGGTGGATCAGCCCCAGCATTTT.

This rearrangement joins TRBV6-6 to TRBJ2-3; a weak D match, TRBD2 (6 bases). Trimming shortened V by 9 bases and J by 6 bases, and 19 bases separated the two germline ends. The germline V gene encodes CDR1 MNHNY and CDR2 SVGAGI (reference sequence). This CDR3 contains 14 residues. CDR3: CASQDSGGDDTQYF. The CDR3 DNA reads TGTGCCAGTCAAGATAGTGGAGGGGACGATACGCAGTATTTT.

The CDR3 sequence: CASSIGTSLLSYEQYF. As DNA, the CDR3 is TGTGCCAGTAGTATCGGGACATCTCTTTTGTCCTACGAGCAGTACTTC. The rearrangement uses TRBV19 and TRBJ2-7, with D tentatively TRBD1 (6 bases). The CDR3 is 16 residues long. Germline CDR1 LNHDA, CDR2 SQIVND (reference sequence). Trimming removed 3 bases from V and 1 base from J, with 16 bases in between.

This clone was detected only once. The DNA for the CDR3 is TGTGCCAGCAGTGAAGGCCCTACTAGTTACTATTACGAGCAGTACTTC. It specifies CASSEGPTSYYYEQYF. This chain uses TRBV6-1 with TRBJ2-7, with D tentatively TRBD2 (5 bases). Trimming left V 1 base short and J 4 bases short, with 17 bases between. This CDR3 is built from 16 residues. Germline lookup yields CDR1 MNHNS and CDR2 SASEGT.

This chain uses TRBV2 with TRBJ1-1, with D possibly TRBD1 on 5 matching bases. Trimming shortened V by 10 bases and J by 4 bases, and 10 bases separated the two germline ends. Germline lookup yields CDR1 SNHLY and CDR2 FYNNEI. This CDR3 is 11 amino acids long. CDR3 nucleotides: TGTGCCACCGGGGCGGGCACTGAAGCTTTCTTT. Translating gives CATGAGTEAFF. Using reference TRBV2 and TRBJ1-1 for the parts outside the CDR3, the full variable domain is EPEVTQTPSHQVTQMGQEVILRCVPISNHLYFYWYRQILGQKVEFLVSFYNNEISEKSEIFDDQFSVERPDGSNFTLKIRSTKLEDSAMYFCATGAGTEAFFGQGTRLTVV.

The V gene is TRBV18, the J gene TRBJ2-1; D remains unclear. V lost 2 bases and J 14 bases, leaving 13 bases between the germline ends. Germline V gene sequence: CDR1 KGHSH, CDR2 LQKENI. This CDR3 region has 12 residues. CDR3 sequence: CASSPFALPEFF. The DNA of the CDR3 is TGTGCCAGCTCACCATTCGCCCTACCGGAGTTCTTC.

The chain has TRBV5-4 and TRBJ1-2; D is unclear. The CDR3 length is 13 residues. Trimming cost V 1 base and J 8 bases, with 12 bases left between them. Germline V gives CDR1 SGHNT, CDR2 YYREEE (reference sequence). In DNA, the CDR3 is TGTGCCAGCAGCTTGAATCCTCTTGCGGGCTACACCTTC. Protein product: CASSLNPLAGYTF.

The table lists this clone with a few counts. This chain joins TRBV19 and TRBJ1-1; 7 bases are a match to TRBD1. Germline V CDR1 and CDR2: LNHDA, SQIVND (reference sequence). The trim removed 2 bases at V and 3 bases at J, leaving 0 bases unmatched. The CDR3 spans 13 residues. For the CDR3, the DNA is TGTGCCAGTAGTATACAGGGGGACACTGAAGCTTTCTTT. Amino acids: CASSIQGDTEAFF. Full variable domain (remainder filled in from reference TRBV19 and TRBJ1-1): DGGITQSPKYLFRKEGQNVTLSCEQNLNHDAMYWYRQDPGQGLRLIYYSQIVNDFQKGDIAEGYSVSREKKESFPLTVTSAQKNPTAFYLCASSIQGDTEAFFGQGTRLTVV.

This chain joins TRBV7-9 and TRBJ2-7; D call uncertain. The germline V gene encodes CDR1 SEHNR and CDR2 FQNEAQ (reference sequence). The CDR3 has 13 amino acids. Trimming pared 5 bases from V and 3 bases from J, leaving 11 bases between. This CDR3 is CASSALEIYEQYF. The CDR3 nucleotides are TGTGCCAGCAGCGCGTTAGAGATCTACGAGCAGTACTTC.